The clone carrying this TCR beta chain was picked up many times. Antigen specificity is unknown. The sample is drawn from a study of blood T cells in healthy people across ages. For every donor, a draw yielded around 10 milliliters of peripheral blood. Then a second PCR, running roughly 6 to 12 cycles, was carried out with a sample-barcoded 5' primer and a J-beta primer mix. TCRdb used MiXCR to reprocess the 5' RACE reads, holding one entry per CDR3 protein. The sample lists about 650,000 distinct CDR3 sequences; approximately 31% were seen once. CDR1 MNHEY and CDR2 SMNVEV come from the germline V gene (reference sequence). The CDR3 spans 14 residues. V was cut by 0 bases and J by 7 bases, with 12 bases left in between. Study-wide results and caveats: Versus aged donors, long-lived donors had higher diversity and more naive CD4+ cells.

The sequence was collected from a woman aged 80 or older in good health. The material sequenced was blood. This chain connects TRBV27 to TRBJ1-2; a possible D gene is TRBD1 (6 bases). CDR3 sequence reads: CASSLSPGEVGYTF. The CDR3 DNA follows: TGTGCCAGCAGTTTATCCCCAGGGGAAGTTGGCTACACCTTC.